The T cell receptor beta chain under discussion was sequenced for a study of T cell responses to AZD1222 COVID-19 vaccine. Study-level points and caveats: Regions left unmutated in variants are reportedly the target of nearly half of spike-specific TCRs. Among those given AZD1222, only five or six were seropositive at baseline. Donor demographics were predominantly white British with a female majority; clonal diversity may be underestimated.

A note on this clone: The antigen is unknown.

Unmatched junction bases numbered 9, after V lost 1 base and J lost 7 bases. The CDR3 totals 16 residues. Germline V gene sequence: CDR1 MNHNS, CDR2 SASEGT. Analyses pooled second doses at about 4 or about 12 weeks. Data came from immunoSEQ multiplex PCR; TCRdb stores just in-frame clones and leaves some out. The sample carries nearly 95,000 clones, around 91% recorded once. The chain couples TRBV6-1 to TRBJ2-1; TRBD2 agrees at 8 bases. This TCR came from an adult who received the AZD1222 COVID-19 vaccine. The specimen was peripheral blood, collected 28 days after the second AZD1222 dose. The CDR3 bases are TGTGCCAGCAGTGAAGTTGAAGCGGGAGAGACGAATGAGCAGTTCTTC. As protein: CASSEVEAGETNEQFF.